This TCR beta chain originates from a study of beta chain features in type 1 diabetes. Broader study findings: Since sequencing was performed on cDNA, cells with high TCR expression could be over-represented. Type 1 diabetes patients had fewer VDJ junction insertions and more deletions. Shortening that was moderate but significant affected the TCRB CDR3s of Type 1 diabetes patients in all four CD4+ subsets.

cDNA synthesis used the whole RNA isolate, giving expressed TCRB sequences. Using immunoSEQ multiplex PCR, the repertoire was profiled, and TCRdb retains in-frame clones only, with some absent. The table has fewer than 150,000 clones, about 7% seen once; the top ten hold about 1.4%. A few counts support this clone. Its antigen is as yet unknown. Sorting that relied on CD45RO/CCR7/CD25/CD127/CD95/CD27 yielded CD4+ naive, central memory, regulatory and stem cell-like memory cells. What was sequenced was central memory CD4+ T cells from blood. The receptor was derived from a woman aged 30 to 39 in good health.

CDR3 sequence reads: CASSPPGGSGFPEQFF. As DNA, the CDR3 is TGTGCCAGCTCACCCCCGGGCGGGAGCGGGTTTCCTGAGCAGTTCTTC. The V call is TRBV18, the J call TRBJ2-1, with 7 bases lining up with TRBD2. Trimming cost V 3 bases and J 9 bases; bases outside gene matches: 14. This CDR3 has 16 amino acids. Germline assignment: CDR1 KGHSH and CDR2 LQKENI.